The TCR beta chain under discussion was sequenced for a study of blood T cell repertoires in COVID-19. On the study more broadly: COVID-19 samples from acute and convalescent phases originated in the United States, Italy and Spain. In each case, the material was cDNA or gDNA derived from T cells, B-cell-depleted T cells, or PBMCs.

In germline, CDR1 is SNHLY, CDR2 FYNNEI. The CDR3 spans 15 residues. Unmatched junction bases numbered 6, after V lost 4 bases and J lost 6 bases. Authors' analysis steps: Amplification from reference gene primers served as the basis for estimated nucleated cell counts. The data were produced by immunoSEQ multiplex PCR, yet TCRdb's version contains in-frame clones alone and is incomplete. V and J calls and clone size follow that table, whereas D and trimming were derived from the DNA. Found here are some 130,000 clones, roughly 69% of them singletons; the top ten hold approximately 2%. The receptor was isolated from a woman in her seventies with acute or convalescent COVID-19. V and J are TRBV2 and TRBJ1-6; 7 bases fit TRBD1. Sequencing was done on a sample of peripheral blood. CDR3 loop: CASSGAGGSNSPLHF. In DNA form, the CDR3 reads TGTGCCAGCAGTGGGGCAGGGGGTTCTAATTCACCCCTCCACTTT.